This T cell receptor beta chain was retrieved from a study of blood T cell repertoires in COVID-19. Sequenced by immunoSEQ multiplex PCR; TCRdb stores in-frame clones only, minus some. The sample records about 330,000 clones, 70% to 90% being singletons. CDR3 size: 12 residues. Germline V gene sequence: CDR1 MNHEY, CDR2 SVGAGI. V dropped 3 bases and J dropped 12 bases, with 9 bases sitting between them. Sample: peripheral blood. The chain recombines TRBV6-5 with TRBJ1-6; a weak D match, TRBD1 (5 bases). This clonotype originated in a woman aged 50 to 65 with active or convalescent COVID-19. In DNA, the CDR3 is TGTGCCAGCAGTTATACAGGAGAACCCCTCCACTTT. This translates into CASSYTGEPLHF.